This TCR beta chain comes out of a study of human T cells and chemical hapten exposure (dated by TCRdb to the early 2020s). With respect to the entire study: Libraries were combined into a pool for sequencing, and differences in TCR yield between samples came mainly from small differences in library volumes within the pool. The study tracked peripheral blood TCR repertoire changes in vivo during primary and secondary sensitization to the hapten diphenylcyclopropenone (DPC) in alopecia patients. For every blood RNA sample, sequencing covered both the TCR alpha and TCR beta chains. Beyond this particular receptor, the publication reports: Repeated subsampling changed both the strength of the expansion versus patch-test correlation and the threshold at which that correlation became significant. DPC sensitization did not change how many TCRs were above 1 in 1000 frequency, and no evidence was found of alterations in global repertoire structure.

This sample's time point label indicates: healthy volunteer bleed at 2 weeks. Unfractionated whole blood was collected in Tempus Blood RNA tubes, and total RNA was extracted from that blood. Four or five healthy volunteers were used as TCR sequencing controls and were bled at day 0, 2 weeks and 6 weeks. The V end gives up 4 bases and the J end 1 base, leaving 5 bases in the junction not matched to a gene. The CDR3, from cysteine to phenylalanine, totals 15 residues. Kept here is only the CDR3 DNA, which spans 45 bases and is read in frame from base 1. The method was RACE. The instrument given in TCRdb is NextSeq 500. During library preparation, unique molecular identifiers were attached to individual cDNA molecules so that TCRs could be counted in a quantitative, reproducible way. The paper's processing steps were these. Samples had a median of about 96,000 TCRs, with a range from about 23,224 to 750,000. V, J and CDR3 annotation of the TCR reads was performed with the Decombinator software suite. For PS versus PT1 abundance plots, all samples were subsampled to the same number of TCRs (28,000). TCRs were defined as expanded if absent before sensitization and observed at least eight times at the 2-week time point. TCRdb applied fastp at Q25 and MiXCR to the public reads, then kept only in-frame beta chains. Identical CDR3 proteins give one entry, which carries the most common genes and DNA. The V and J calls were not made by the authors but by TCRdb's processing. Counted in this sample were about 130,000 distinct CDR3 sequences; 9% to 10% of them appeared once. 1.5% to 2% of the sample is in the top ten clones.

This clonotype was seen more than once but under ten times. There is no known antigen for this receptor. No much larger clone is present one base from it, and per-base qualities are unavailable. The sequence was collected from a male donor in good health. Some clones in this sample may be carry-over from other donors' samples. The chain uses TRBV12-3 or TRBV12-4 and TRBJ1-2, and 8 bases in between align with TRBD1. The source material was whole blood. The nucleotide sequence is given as TGTGCCAGCAGTTCACAGGGGGGGGTTAACTATGGCTACACCTTC. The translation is CASSSQGGVNYGYTF.